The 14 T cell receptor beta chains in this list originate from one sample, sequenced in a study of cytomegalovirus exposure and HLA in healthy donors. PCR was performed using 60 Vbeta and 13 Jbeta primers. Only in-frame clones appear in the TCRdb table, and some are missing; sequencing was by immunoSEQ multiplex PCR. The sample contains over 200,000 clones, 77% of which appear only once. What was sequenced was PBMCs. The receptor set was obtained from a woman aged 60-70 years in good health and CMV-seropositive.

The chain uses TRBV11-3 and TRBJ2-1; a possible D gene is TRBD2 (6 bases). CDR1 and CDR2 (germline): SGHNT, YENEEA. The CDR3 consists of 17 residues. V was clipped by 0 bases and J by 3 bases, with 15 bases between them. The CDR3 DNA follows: TGTGCCAGCAGCTTAGATTTCGGGGCGGGAAACTACAATGAGCAGTTCTTC. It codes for CASSLDFGAGNYNEQFF. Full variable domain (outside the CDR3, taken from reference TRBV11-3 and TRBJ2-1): EAGVVQSPRYKIIEKKQPVAFWCNPISGHNTLYWYLQNLGQGPELLIRYENEEAVDDSQLPKDRFSAERLKGVDSTLKIQPAELGDSAVYLCASSLDFGAGNYNEQFFGPGTRLTVL.

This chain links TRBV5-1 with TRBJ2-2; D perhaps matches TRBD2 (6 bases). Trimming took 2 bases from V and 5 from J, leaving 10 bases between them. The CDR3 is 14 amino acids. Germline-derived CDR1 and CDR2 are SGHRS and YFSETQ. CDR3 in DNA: TGCGCCAGCAGCTTTCTAGCGAGGACCGGGGAGCTGTTTTTT. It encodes CASSFLARTGELFF. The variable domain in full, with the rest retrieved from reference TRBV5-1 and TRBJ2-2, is KAGVTQTPRYLIKTRGQQVTLSCSPISGHRSVSWYQQTPGQGLQFLFEYFSETQRNKGNFPGRFSGRQFSNSRSEMNVSTLELGDSALYLCASSFLARTGELFFGEGSRLTVL.

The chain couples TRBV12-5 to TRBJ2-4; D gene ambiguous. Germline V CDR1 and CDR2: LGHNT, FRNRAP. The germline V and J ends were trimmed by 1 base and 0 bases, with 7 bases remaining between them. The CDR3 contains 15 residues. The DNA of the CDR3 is TGTGCTAGTGGTTTGGGGGCACTAGCCAAAAACATTCAGTACTTC. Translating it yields CASGLGALAKNIQYF.

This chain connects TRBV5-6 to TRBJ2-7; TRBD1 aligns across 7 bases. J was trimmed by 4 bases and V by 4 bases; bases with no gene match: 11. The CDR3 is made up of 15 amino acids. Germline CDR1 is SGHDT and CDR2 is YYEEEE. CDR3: CASSKARRGTYEQYF. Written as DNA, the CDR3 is TGTGCCAGCAGCAAGGCACGCAGGGGGACGTACGAGCAGTACTTC.

CDR3 protein: CASMRGSSTDTQYF. The CDR3 coding sequence is TGTGCCAGTATGAGAGGGTCGTCGACAGATACGCAGTATTTT. The chain couples TRBV19 to TRBJ2-3, with D tentatively TRBD2 (5 bases). CDR1 is LNHDA, CDR2 SQIVND, per germline (reference sequence). Trimming took 7 bases from V and 3 from J, leaving 14 bases between them. This CDR3 is built from 14 residues.

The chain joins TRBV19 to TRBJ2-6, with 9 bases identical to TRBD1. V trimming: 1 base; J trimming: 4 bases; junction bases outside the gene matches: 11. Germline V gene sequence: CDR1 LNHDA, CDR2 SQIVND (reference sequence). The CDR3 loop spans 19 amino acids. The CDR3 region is CASSIGPGQGKSGANVLTF. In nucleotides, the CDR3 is TGTGCCAGTAGTATAGGACCGGGACAGGGTAAAAGCGGGGCCAACGTCCTGACTTTC.

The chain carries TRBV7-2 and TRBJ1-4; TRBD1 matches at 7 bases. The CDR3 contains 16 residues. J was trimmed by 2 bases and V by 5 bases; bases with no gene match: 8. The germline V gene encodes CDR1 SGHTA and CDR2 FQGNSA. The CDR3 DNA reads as TGTGCCAGCAGCCCGCCCAGGGGGGCCACTAATGAAAAACTGTTTTTT. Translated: CASSPPRGATNEKLFF.

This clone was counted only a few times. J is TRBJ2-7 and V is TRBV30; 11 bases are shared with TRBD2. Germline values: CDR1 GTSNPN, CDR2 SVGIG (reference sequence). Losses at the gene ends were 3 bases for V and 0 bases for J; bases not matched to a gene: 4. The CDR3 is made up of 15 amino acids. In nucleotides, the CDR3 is TGTGCCTGGAGGATACTAGCGGGGGTCTCCTACGAGCAGTACTTC. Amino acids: CAWRILAGVSYEQYF.

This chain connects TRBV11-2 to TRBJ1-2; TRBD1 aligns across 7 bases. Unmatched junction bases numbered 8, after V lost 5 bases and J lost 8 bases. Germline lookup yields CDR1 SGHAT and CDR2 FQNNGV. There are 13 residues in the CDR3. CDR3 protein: CASSIGQERGYTF. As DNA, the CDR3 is TGTGCCAGCAGCATCGGACAGGAGCGAGGCTACACCTTC.

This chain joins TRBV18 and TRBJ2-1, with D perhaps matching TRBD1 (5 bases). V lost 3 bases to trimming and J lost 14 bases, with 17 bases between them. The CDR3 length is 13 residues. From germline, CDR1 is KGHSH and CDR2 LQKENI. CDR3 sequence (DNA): TGTGCCAGCTCACCCCCCAATACAGGATGGGAGTTCTTC. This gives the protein CASSPPNTGWEFF.

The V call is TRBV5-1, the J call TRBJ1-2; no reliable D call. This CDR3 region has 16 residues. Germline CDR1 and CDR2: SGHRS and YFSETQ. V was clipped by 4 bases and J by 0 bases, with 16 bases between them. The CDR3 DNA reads TGCGCCAGCAGCGAAAAGCAGACTGGAGCTAACTATGGCTACACCTTC. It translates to CASSEKQTGANYGYTF.

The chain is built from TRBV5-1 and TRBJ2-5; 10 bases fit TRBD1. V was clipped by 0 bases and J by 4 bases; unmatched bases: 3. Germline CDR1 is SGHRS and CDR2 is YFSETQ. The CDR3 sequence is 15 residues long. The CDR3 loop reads CASSLAGQGGETQYF. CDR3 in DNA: TGCGCCAGCAGCTTGGCCGGACAGGGGGGAGAGACCCAGTACTTC.

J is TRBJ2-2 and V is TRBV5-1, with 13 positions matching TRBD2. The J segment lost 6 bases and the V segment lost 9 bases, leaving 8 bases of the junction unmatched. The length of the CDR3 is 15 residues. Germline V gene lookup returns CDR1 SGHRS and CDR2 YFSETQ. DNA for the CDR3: TGCGCCACCGGGACTAGCGGGGCCCTGGCCGGGGAGCTGTTTTTT. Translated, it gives CATGTSGALAGELFF.

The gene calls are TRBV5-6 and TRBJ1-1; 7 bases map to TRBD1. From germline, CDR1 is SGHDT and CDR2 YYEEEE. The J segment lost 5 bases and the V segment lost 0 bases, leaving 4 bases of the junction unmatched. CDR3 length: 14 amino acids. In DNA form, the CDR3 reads TGTGCCAGCAGCTTGGGACAGGGTTGGACTGAAGCTTTCTTT. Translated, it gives CASSLGQGWTEAFF.